This paragraph covers one TCR beta chain sequence. Its antigen is undetermined. CD8+ and CD4+ blood T cells underwent TCR beta sequencing. These data come from a study of CD8 T cells in Susac syndrome. Findings of the study overall: An acknowledgment was made by the study that its TCR sequencing and HLA analysis involved relatively few individuals.

Reverse transcription of roughly 0.5 to 1 ug RNA was carried out with random hexamers. An immunoSEQ multiplex PCR amplified TCR beta CDR3 over 54 Vbeta and 13 Jbeta. One entry per CDR3 protein results from TCRdb running MiXCR on the immunoSEQ multiplex PCR reads. Of roughly 180,000 distinct CDR3 sequences listed, roughly 94% are singletons. Germline V CDR1 and CDR2: DFQATT, SNEGSKA (reference sequence). The germline V and J ends were trimmed by 6 bases and 0 bases, with 18 bases remaining between them. The CDR3 is 16 residues long. The receptor was isolated from a human donor in good health. The sequencing input was CD4+ T cells from PBMCs. The J gene is TRBJ2-1, the V gene TRBV20-1; D is unclear. CDR3 nucleotides: TGCAGTGCCCCCCTAGTCACCACGAGCTCCTACAATGAGCAGTTCTTC. Its protein product is CSAPLVTTSSYNEQFF.